These 9 T cell receptor beta chains originate from one sample sequenced in a study of control samples from healthy donors and cancer patients. Method: immunoSEQ multiplex PCR; TCRdb's copy keeps in-frame clones and lacks some. This sample has roughly 370,000 clones, with 80% to 95% found just once. The sequenced material came from PBMCs. All receptors come from a man aged 40-49 years with head and neck cancer.

The rearrangement uses TRBV5-4 and TRBJ2-1, with D perhaps matching TRBD1 (6 bases). CDR3 length: 12 amino acids. The V and J ends lost 3 bases and 9 bases respectively, with 10 bases between them. Looked up from germline, CDR1 is SGHNT and CDR2 is YYREEE (reference sequence). The CDR3 DNA follows: TGTGCCAGCAGCTCCAGGGGTAGTGAGCAGTTCTTC. It specifies CASSSRGSEQFF.

The V and J genes are TRBV6-6 and TRBJ1-1, with TRBD1 matching 7 bases. The ends lost 6 bases at V and 1 base at J; junction bases unmatched: 2. Germline CDR1 and CDR2: MNHNY and SVGAGI (reference sequence). The CDR3 is 13 amino acids. CDR3 loop: CASRGQSNTEAFF. The DNA of the CDR3 is TGTGCCAGCAGGGGACAGTCGAACACTGAAGCTTTCTTT.

Concerning this clone: The sample holds other DNA sequences that translate to the same CDR3. The gene calls are TRBV9 and TRBJ2-7; D gene unclear. CDR3 length: 14 residues. Germline V gene data show CDR1 as SGDLS and CDR2 as YYNGEE. V lost 1 base to trimming and J lost 0 bases, with 8 bases between them. The CDR3 is CASSVTGSSYEQYF. DNA of the CDR3: TGTGCCAGCAGCGTAACGGGTTCCTCCTACGAGCAGTACTTC.

This chain uses TRBV27 with TRBJ1-6, with a weak D call TRBD1 (5 bases). CDR1 and CDR2 (germline): MNHEY, SMNVEV (reference sequence). V lost 5 bases and J 8 bases, leaving 16 bases between the germline ends. The CDR3 runs to 15 residues. The CDR3 DNA reads TGTGCCAGCAGTGAAGCCGGGACTTCTTATTCACCCCTCCACTTT. Its protein product is CASSEAGTSYSPLHF.

This clone was detected once. This chain links TRBV6-2 or TRBV6-3 with TRBJ1-1; no firm D call. CDR1 and CDR2 (germline): MNHEY, SVGEGT. Trimming removed 4 bases at V and 1 base at J, with 7 bases between. The CDR3 is 13 residues long. CDR3 nucleotides: TGTGCCAGCAGTTTCGGCCCGAACACTGAAGCTTTCTTT. It specifies CASSFGPNTEAFF.

The chain is built from TRBV6-2 or TRBV6-3 and TRBJ1-5; 9 nucleotides align to TRBD1. The trim removed 4 bases at V and 4 bases at J, leaving 5 bases unmatched. Germline-derived CDR1 and CDR2 are MNHEY and SVGEGT. This CDR3 region has 15 residues. CDR3 loop: CASSLQGARNQPQHF. Written as DNA, the CDR3 is TGTGCCAGCAGTTTACAGGGGGCGCGTAATCAGCCCCAGCATTTT.

V is TRBV5-8 and J is TRBJ1-5; D gene uncertain. This CDR3 comprises 13 residues. V was pared by 2 bases and J by 6 bases, with 9 bases between. Germline lookup yields CDR1 SGHTS and CDR2 YDEGEE. CDR3 sequence reads: CASSFRAAQPQHF. The CDR3 DNA is TGTGCCAGCAGCTTCCGGGCGGCTCAGCCCCAGCATTTT. The entire variable domain, with the rest obtained from reference TRBV5-8 and TRBJ1-5, is as follows: EAGVTQSPTHLIKTRGQQATLRCSPISGHTSVYWYQQALGLGLQFLLWYDEGEERNRGNFPPRFSGRQFPNYSSELNVNALELEDSALYLCASSFRAAQPQHFGDGTRLSIL.

The V gene is TRBV6-6, the J gene TRBJ2-3; 12 bases fit TRBD2. Germline V gene data show CDR1 as MNHNY and CDR2 as SVGAGI (reference sequence). The CDR3 extends over 14 amino acids. The V and J ends lost 6 bases and 5 bases, in that order; junction bases with no gene match: 3. The CDR3 DNA reads as TGTGCCAGCAGCTCACTAGCGGGGGGAGATACGCAGTATTTT. It encodes CASSSLAGGDTQYF.

The V call is TRBV7-2, the J call TRBJ1-2; D not resolved. In germline, CDR1 is SGHTA, CDR2 FQGNSA. The V end lost 0 bases, the J end lost 8 bases, and 7 bases lay between the germline ends. CDR3 size: 12 residues. The DNA of the CDR3 is TGTGCCAGCAGCTTAGCGACGGGCGGCTACACCTTC. It codes for CASSLATGGYTF.